Listed below are T cell receptor beta chains from one sample, sequenced in a study of blood T cell repertoires in COVID-19. This table comes from immunoSEQ multiplex PCR, and its TCRdb copy is limited to in-frame clones, with some not included. Altogether 23,000 or so clones are present, about nine tenths being singletons, with the ten largest covering more than 7.5%. The sample consisted of peripheral blood. All receptors come from a man between 65 and 85 years old with acute or convalescent COVID-19. The CDR3 runs from the conserved cysteine through the conserved F or W. Each record gives: CDR3 protein, CDR3 DNA, D gene, clone size, V gene, J gene. D genes are given only for firm matches. The listing skips clone size in some rows; elsewhere it reads once, few, many or a size class.

CASSVAGAGNTEAFF	TGTGCCAGCAGTGTTGCGGGGGCTGGGAACACTGAAGCTTTCTTT	-	once	TRBV27	TRBJ1-1
CATTRTSAPTDTQYF	TGTGCCACTACCCGAACTAGCGCTCCCACAGATACGCAGTATTTT	TRBD2	-	TRBV9	TRBJ2-3
CASSPAGADYGYTF	TGTGCCAGCAGCCCGGCAGGAGCGGACTATGGCTACACCTTC	-	-	TRBV28	TRBJ1-2
CASSLVQGIWNEQFF	TGTGCCAGCAGCTTAGTACAGGGCATATGGAATGAGCAGTTCTTC	-	-	TRBV7-9	TRBJ2-1
CASSYSDGYTF	TGTGCCAGTAGTTACAGTGATGGCTACACCTTC	-	few	TRBV19	TRBJ1-2
CASSIGQGARGTEAFF	TGTGCCAGCAGCATCGGACAGGGGGCGCGGGGCACTGAAGCTTTCTTT	TRBD1	-	TRBV5-4	TRBJ1-1
CASSPTDRGHSPEQFF	TGTGCCAGCAGTCCAACCGACAGGGGGCATTCTCCTGAGCAGTTCTTC	TRBD1	-	TRBV7-9	TRBJ2-1
CASSFAAGLTAFF	TGTGCCAGCAGTTTTGCAGCAGGCTTGACAGCTTTCTTT	-	-	TRBV28	TRBJ1-1
CASSQEGGTGVTDTQYF	TGCGCCAGCAGCCAAGAAGGAGGGACAGGGGTAACAGATACGCAGTATTTT	TRBD1	-	TRBV4-1	TRBJ2-3
CATSRDPPTGVRAQETQYF	TGTGCCACCAGCAGAGACCCGCCGACAGGGGTGAGGGCCCAAGAGACCCAGTACTTC	TRBD1	-	TRBV15	TRBJ2-5
CASSYIPGSAEAFF	TGTGCCAGCAGTTACATTCCGGGATCCGCTGAAGCTTTCTTT	-	once	TRBV6-6	TRBJ1-1
CASSTTGTSGRATRNEQFF	TGTGCCAGCAGCACGACCGGGACTAGCGGGAGGGCCACTCGCAATGAGCAGTTCTTC	TRBD2	-	TRBV5-6	TRBJ2-1
CASSYYGETGGYTF	TGTGCCAGCAGTTACTATGGAGAGACGGGTGGCTACACCTTC	-	-	TRBV6-5	TRBJ1-2
CASRAPTNEKLFF	TGTGCCAGCAGGGCTCCAACTAATGAAAAACTGTTTTTT	-	-	TRBV12-3/TRBV12-4	TRBJ1-4
CASGDSWGNTIYF	TGTGCCAGCGGGGACAGTTGGGGAAACACCATATATTTT	TRBD1	-	TRBV5-4	TRBJ1-3
CASSPAGLPYEQYF	TGTGCCAGCAGCCCCGCGGGGCTACCCTACGAGCAGTACTTC	-	-	TRBV9	TRBJ2-7
CATTSGLAGGVPTYEQYF	TGTGCCACCACTTCCGGACTAGCGGGAGGAGTACCAACCTACGAGCAGTACTTC	TRBD2	-	TRBV10-3	TRBJ2-7
CASSQEFQGWSGYTF	TGCGCCAGCAGCCAAGAATTTCAGGGGTGGAGTGGCTACACCTTC	-	-	TRBV4-1	TRBJ1-2
CASSPPPGYNEQFF	TGTGCCAGCAGCCCCCCCCCAGGCTACAATGAGCAGTTCTTC	-	-	TRBV5-5	TRBJ2-1
CSVGDRGDTEAFF	TGCAGCGTCGGGGACCGGGGGGACACTGAAGCTTTCTTT	-	-	TRBV29-1	TRBJ1-1
CASSQGPNTGELFF	TGTGCCAGCAGCCAGGGCCCTAACACCGGGGAGCTGTTTTTT	-	-	TRBV7-2	TRBJ2-2
CASSHTRETQYF	TGTGCCAGCAGCCACACAAGAGAGACCCAGTACTTC	-	-	TRBV5-8	TRBJ2-5
CASSPGEVDEQYF	TGTGCCAGCTCACCGGGGGAGGTCGACGAGCAGTACTTC	-	-	TRBV18	TRBJ2-7
CASSLEPSEETQYF	TGTGCCAGCAGCTTGGAGCCTAGCGAAGAGACCCAGTACTTC	-	-	TRBV5-4	TRBJ2-5
CASSLVWTGGYEQYF	TGTGCCAGCAGCTTAGTCTGGACAGGGGGATACGAGCAGTACTTC	TRBD1	-	TRBV7-2	TRBJ2-7
CASSPSTALTVTGELFF	TGTGCCAGCAGCCCCTCGACAGCGTTGACTGTGACCGGGGAGCTGTTTTTT	-	-	TRBV11-3	TRBJ2-2
CASRPRSTAGELFF	TGTGCAAGTCGCCCCCGGTCGACAGCCGGGGAGCTGTTTTTT	-	-	TRBV12-2	TRBJ2-2
CASSYAASGGGDTQYF	TGTGCCAGCAGTTATGCGGCGTCGGGCGGGGGGGATACGCAGTATTTT	TRBD2	-	TRBV7-2	TRBJ2-3
CASSLGTGITGELFF	TGCGCCAGCAGCTTGGGGACAGGGATCACCGGGGAGCTGTTTTTT	TRBD1	-	TRBV5-1	TRBJ2-2
CASSEGWTGEKLFF	TGTGCCAGCAGTGAGGGGTGGACGGGGGAAAAACTGTTTTTT	-	-	TRBV2	TRBJ1-4
CASSNLVGPETQYF	TGTGCCAGCAGCAACCTGGTGGGGCCAGAGACCCAGTACTTC	-	-	TRBV14	TRBJ2-5
CASSIGRGYQETQYF	TGTGCCAGTAGTATAGGGCGGGGGTACCAAGAGACCCAGTACTTC	TRBD2	-	TRBV19	TRBJ2-5
CTSSLLTRSYEQYF	TGTACCAGCAGCTTGTTGACTAGGTCGTACGAGCAGTACTTC	-	once	TRBV5-8	TRBJ2-7
CASSPTGTGYGYTF	TGTGCCAGCTCACCGACAGGGACGGGGTATGGCTACACCTTC	TRBD1	-	TRBV18	TRBJ1-2
CAISEDQEPKNIQYF	TGTGCCATCAGTGAGGATCAGGAACCCAAAAACATTCAGTACTTC	-	-	TRBV10-3	TRBJ2-4
CASSLAGTSNEQFF	TGTGCCAGCAGCTTAGCGGGAACTAGCAATGAGCAGTTCTTC	-	-	TRBV11-3	TRBJ2-1
CASSPGGAANYEQYF	TGTGCCAGCTCACCCGGAGGCGCCGCCAACTACGAGCAGTACTTC	-	-	TRBV18	TRBJ2-7
CASATDSSYEQYF	TGTGCCAGCGCAACGGACAGCTCCTACGAGCAGTACTTC	-	-	TRBV28	TRBJ2-7
CATSDPGQGGSYNEQFF	TGTGCCACCAGTGATCCTGGACAGGGTGGGTCCTACAATGAGCAGTTCTTC	TRBD1	-	TRBV24-1	TRBJ2-1
CASSRTSGGTDTQYF	TGTGCCAGCAGCCGAACTAGCGGGGGCACAGATACGCAGTATTTT	TRBD2	-	TRBV9	TRBJ2-3
CASSEGSRETQYF	TGTGCCAGCAGTGAAGGTTCGCGGGAGACCCAGTACTTC	-	-	TRBV6-1	TRBJ2-5
CARGTSETDTQYF	TGCGCCAGGGGGACTAGCGAGACAGATACGCAGTATTTT	TRBD2	-	TRBV10-2	TRBJ2-3
CASSLGVRSGYEQYF	TGTGCCAGCAGCTTGGGGGTGAGGAGCGGCTACGAGCAGTACTTC	-	-	TRBV5-5	TRBJ2-7